Listed here is a single T cell receptor (beta chain). Other nucleotide sequences from this sample produce the same CDR3. Using immunoSEQ multiplex PCR, the repertoire was profiled, and TCRdb retains in-frame clones only, with some absent. The sample has around 170,000 clones, around 88% seen once. These data belong to a study of control samples from healthy donors and cancer patients. Trimming pared 1 base from V and 4 bases from J, leaving 5 bases between. Germline CDR1 reads LNHNV; CDR2 reads YYDKDF (reference sequence). The CDR3 is made up of 14 amino acids. This rearrangement joins TRBV15 to TRBJ2-6; no reliable D call. The clonotype comes from a woman under 40 in good health. Sequences were obtained from blood. The chain's CDR3 is CATSRGAGANVLTF. CDR3 bases: TGTGCCACCAGCAGAGGAGCCGGGGCCAACGTCCTGACTTTC.